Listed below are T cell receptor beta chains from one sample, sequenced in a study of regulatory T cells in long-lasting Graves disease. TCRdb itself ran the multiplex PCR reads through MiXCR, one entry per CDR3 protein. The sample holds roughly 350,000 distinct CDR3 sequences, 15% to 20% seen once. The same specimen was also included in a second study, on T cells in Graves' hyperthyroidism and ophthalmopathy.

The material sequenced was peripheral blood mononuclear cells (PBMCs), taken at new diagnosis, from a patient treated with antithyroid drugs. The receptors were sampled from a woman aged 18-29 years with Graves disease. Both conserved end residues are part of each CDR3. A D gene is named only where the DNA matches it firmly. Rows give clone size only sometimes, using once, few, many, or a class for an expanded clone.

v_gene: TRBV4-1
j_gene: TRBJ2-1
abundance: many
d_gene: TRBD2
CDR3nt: TGCGCCAGCAGCCGACTAGCTGCATACAATGAGCAGTTCTTC
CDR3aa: CASSRLAAYNEQFF

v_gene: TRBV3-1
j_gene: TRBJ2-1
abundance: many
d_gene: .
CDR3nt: TGTGCCAGCAGCCCCATCACACGGTTCTCCTACAATGAGCAGTTCTTC
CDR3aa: CASSPITRFSYNEQFF

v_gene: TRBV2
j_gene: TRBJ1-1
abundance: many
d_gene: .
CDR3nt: TGTGCCAGCAGTGATCCCCCGGAGCGGGCAGGGTTCACGAACACTGAAGCTTTCTTT
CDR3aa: CASSDPPERAGFTNTEAFF

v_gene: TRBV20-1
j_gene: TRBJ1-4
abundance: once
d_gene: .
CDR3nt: TGCAGTGCTAGTCGGACCCTTAATGGAAAACTGTTTTTT
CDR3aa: CSASRTLNGKLFF

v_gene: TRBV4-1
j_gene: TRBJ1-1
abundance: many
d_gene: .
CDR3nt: TGCGCCAGCAGCCAAGCGGAGGGGAGGGTCACTGAAGCTTTCTTT
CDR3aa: CASSQAEGRVTEAFF

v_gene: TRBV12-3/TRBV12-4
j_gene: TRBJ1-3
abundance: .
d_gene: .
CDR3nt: TGTGCCAGCAGTTTTAATCCTGGAAACACCATATATTTT
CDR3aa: CASSFNPGNTIYF

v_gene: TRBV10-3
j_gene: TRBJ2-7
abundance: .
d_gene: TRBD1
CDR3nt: TGTGCCATCAGTGAGTCCTGGGGACAGGACCGACGCGAGCAGTACTTC
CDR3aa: CAISESWGQDRREQYF

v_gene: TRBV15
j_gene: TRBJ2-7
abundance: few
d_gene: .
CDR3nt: TGTGCCACCGGGCGGGGGCCCTACGAGCAGTACTTC
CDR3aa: CATGRGPYEQYF

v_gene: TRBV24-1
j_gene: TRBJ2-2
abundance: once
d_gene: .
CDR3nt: TGTGCCACCAGTGATCGAAGGGACACCGGGGAGCTGTTTTTT
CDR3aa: CATSDRRDTGELFF

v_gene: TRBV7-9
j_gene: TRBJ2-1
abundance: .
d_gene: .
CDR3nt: TGTGCCAGCAGCTTAGTGGTGGGAGCCTCGGGGGAGCAGTTCTTC
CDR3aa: CASSLVVGASGEQFF

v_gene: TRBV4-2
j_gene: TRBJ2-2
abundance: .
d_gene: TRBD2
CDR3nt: TGTGCCAGCAGCCAAGAGACTAGCGGGAACACCGGGGAGCTGTTTTTT
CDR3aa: CASSQETSGNTGELFF

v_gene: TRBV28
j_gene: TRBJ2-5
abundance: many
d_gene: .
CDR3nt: TGTGCCAGCAGTTTTTATAGAGAAGAGACCCAGTACTTC
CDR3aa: CASSFYREETQYF

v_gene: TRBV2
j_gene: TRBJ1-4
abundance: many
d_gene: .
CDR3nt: TGTGCCAGCAGTGATACCAGAGAGGGAGAAAAACTGTTTTTT
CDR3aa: CASSDTREGEKLFF

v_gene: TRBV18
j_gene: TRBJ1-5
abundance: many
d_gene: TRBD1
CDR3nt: TGTGCCAGCTCACAGGGGACAGGCTCAATTAGCAATCAGCCCCAGCATTTT
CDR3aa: CASSQGTGSISNQPQHF

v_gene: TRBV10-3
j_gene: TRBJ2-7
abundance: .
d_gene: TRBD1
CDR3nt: TGTGCCATCAGTTGGACAGGGGAAGACGAGCAGTACTTC
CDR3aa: CAISWTGEDEQYF

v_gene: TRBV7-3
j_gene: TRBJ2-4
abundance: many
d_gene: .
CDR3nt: TGTGCCAGCAGCTTATTCCCAGAAGCCGTCTCCAAAAACATTCAGTACTTC
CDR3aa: CASSLFPEAVSKNIQYF

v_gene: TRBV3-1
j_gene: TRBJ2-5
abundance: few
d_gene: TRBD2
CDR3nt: TGTGCCAGCTCCCCGCTAGCGGGGGACCGAGAGACCCAGTACTTC
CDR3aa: CASSPLAGDRETQYF

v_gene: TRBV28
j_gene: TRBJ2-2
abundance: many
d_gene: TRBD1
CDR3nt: TGTGCCAGCAGTTTATCGCCAGGGGGTACCGGGGAGCTGTTTTTT
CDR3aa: CASSLSPGGTGELFF

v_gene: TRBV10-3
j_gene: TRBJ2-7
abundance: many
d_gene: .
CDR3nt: TGTGCCATCAGTGACTCGGGGGAAACCTACGAGCAGTACTTC
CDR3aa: CAISDSGETYEQYF

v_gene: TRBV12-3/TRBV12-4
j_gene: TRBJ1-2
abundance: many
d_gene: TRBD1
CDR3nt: TGTGCCAGCAGTCCACCCTTGGGGACAGGGGACTATGGCTACACCTTC
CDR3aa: CASSPPLGTGDYGYTF

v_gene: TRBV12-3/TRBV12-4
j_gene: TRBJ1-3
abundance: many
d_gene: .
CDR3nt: TGTGCCAGCAGCGGGACACCCGCGGACACCATATATTTT
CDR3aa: CASSGTPADTIYF

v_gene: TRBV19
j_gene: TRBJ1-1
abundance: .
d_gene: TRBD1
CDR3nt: TGTGCCAGTAGTATAATAGGACAGGGGCCGCGGGGTGAAGCTTTCTTT
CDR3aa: CASSIIGQGPRGEAFF

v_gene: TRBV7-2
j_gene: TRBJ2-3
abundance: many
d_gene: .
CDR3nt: TGTGCCAGCAGCCCTGACCTTACCGCATCCGATACGCAGTATTTT
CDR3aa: CASSPDLTASDTQYF

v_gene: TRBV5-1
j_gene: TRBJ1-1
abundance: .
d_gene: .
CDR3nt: TGCGCCAGCAGCTCTTGGACGGAACCTACTGAAGCTTTCTTT
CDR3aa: CASSSWTEPTEAFF

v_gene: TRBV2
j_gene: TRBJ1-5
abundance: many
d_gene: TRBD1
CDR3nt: TGTGCCAGCAGTGAAGCTGGACAGGGGAACCAGCCCCAGCATTTT
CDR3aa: CASSEAGQGNQPQHF

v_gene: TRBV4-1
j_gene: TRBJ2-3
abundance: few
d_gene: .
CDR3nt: TGCGCCAGCAGCCAAGGACTAGGCGGGAACACAGATACGCAGTATTTT
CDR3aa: CASSQGLGGNTDTQYF

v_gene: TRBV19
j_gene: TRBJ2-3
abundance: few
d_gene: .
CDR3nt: TGTGCCAGTAGTGGGGGCACTACCGGCACAGATACGCAGTATTTT
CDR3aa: CASSGGTTGTDTQYF

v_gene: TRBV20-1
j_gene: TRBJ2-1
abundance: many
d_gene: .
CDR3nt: TGCAGTGCTAGAGGTGAGGGGAGTAACTACAATGAGCAGTTCTTC
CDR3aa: CSARGEGSNYNEQFF

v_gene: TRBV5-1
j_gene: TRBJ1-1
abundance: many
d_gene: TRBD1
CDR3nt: TGCGCCAGCAGCTTGGCAGGCGGACAGGGGAACACTGAAGCTTTCTTT
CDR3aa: CASSLAGGQGNTEAFF

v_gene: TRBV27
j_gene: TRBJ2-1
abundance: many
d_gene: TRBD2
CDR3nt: TGTGCCAGCGGGCTAGCGGGGCCCTACAATGAGCAGTTCTTC
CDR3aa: CASGLAGPYNEQFF

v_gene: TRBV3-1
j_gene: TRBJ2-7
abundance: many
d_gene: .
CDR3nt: TGTGCCAGCAGCCAAGCTCCGGGGGATCCCTACGAGCAGTACTTC
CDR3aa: CASSQAPGDPYEQYF

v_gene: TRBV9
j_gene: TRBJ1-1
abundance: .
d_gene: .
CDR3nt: TGTGCCAGCAGCGTAAGTACAGGGACGATGAACACTGAAGCTTTCTTT
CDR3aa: CASSVSTGTMNTEAFF

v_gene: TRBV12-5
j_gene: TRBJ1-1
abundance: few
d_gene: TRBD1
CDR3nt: TGTGCTAGTGGTCCCCGACAGGGACTGAACACTGAAGCTTTCTTT
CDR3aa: CASGPRQGLNTEAFF

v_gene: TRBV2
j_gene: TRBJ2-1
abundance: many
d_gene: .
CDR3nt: TGTGCCAGCGGGGACAATCCCGCCACGGGTGAGCAGTTCTTC
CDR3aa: CASGDNPATGEQFF

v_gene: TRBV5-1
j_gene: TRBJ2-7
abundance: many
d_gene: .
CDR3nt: TGCGCCAGCAGCCTCCGGGACACTAGCTCCTACGAGCAGTACTTC
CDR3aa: CASSLRDTSSYEQYF

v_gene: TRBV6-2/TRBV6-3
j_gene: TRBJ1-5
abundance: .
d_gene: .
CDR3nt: TGTGCCAGCAGGCAACAGGGCAATCAGCCCCAGCATTTT
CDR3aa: CASRQQGNQPQHF

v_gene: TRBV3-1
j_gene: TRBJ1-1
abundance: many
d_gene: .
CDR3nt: TGTGCCAGCAGCCCCCGACAGATCGTGGGTGGGACTGAAGCTTTCTTT
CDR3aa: CASSPRQIVGGTEAFF

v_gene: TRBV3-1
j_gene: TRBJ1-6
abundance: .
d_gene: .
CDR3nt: TGTGCCAGCAGCCAAGCCAGCCGGGGTTCACCCCTCCACTTT
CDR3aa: CASSQASRGSPLHF

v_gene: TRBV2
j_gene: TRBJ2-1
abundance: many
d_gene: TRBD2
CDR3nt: TGTGCCAGCAGTTTTAGCGGGGGCAATGAGCAGTTCTTC
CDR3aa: CASSFSGGNEQFF

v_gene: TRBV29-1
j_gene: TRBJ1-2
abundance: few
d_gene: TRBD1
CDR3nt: TGCAGCGTTGTGCTTCAGGGGGTCTATGGCTACACCTTC
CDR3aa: CSVVLQGVYGYTF

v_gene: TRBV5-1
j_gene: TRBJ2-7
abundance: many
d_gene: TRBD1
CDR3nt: TGCGCCAGCAGCTTGACCGGGACAGGTTCCTACGAGCAGTACTTC
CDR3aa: CASSLTGTGSYEQYF

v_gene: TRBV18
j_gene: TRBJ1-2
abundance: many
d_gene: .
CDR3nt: TGTGCCAGCTCACCACCGATGGAAAACTATGGCTACACCTTC
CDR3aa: CASSPPMENYGYTF

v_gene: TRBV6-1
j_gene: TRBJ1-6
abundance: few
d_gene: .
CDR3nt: TGTGCCAGCACCGAGGGAGGGGTAAATTCACCCCTCCACTTT
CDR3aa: CASTEGGVNSPLHF

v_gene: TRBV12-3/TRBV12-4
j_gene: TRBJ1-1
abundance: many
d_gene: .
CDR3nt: TGTGCCAGCAGTTTCGGCCGAGGGCCCGGCGGGGCTTTCTTT
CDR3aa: CASSFGRGPGGAFF

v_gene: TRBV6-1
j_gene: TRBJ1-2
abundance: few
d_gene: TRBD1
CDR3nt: TGTGCCAGCAGTCTACAGGGGGCATATGGCTACACCTTC
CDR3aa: CASSLQGAYGYTF

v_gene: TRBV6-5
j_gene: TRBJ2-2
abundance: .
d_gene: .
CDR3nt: TGTGCCAGCAGTTGGAGGCGGGAAGTCACCGGGGAGCTGTTTTTT
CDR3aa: CASSWRREVTGELFF

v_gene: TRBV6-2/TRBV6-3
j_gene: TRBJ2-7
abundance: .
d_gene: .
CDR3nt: TGTGCCAGCAGTTACACATACAGGGAGGGCGAGCAGTACTTC
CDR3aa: CASSYTYREGEQYF

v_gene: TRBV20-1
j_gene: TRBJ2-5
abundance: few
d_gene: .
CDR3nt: TGCAGTGCTAGAACTAGATTAGAGACCCAGTACTTC
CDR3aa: CSARTRLETQYF

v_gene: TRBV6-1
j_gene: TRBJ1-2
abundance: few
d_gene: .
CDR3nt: TGTGCCAGCAGTGAATCCGAACGGGGCGCCTATGGCTACACCTTC
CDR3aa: CASSESERGAYGYTF

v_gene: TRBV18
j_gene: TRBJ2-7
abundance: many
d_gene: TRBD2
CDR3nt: TGTGCCAGCTCACCAGGGACTAGCAGATACTACGAGCAGTACTTC
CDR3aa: CASSPGTSRYYEQYF

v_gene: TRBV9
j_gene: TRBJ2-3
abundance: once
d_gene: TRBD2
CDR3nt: TGTGCCAGCAGCGTAAGTAGCGGGGGTTCCCAAGATACGCAGTATTTT
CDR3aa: CASSVSSGGSQDTQYF